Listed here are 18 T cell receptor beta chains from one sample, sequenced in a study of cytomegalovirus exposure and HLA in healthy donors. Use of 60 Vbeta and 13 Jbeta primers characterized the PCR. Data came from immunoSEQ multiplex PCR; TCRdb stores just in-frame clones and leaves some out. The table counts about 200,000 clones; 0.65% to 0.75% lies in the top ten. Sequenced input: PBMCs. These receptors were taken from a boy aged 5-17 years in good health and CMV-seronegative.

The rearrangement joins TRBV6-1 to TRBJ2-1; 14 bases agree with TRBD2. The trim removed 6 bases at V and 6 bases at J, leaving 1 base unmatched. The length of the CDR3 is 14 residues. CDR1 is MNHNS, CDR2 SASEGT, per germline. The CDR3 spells CASRGTSGGNEQFF. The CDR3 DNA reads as TGTGCCAGCAGAGGGACTAGCGGGGGCAATGAGCAGTTCTTC.

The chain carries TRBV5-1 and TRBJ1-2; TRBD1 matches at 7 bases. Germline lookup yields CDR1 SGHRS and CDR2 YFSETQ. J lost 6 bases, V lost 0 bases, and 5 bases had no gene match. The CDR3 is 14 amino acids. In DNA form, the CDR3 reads TGCGCCAGCAGCTTGGTAGGGGGCGATGATGGCTACACCTTC. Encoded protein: CASSLVGGDDGYTF.

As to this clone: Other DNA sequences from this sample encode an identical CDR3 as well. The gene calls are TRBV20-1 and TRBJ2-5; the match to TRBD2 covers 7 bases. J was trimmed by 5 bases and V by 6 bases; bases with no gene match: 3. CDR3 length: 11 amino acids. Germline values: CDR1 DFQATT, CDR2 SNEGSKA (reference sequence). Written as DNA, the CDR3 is TGCAGTGCCACTAGCGAGGAGACCCAGTACTTC. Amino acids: CSATSEETQYF.

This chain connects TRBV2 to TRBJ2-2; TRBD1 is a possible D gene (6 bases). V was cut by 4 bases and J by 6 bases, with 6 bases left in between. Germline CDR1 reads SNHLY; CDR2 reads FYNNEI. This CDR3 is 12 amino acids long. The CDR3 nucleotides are TGTGCCAGCAGTGCAGGGGCCGGGGAGCTGTTTTTT. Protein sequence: CASSAGAGELFF.

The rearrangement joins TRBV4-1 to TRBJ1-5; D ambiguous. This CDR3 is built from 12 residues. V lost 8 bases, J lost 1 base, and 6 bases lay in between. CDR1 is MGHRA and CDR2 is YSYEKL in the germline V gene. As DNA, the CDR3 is TGCGCCAGCGGGGAGAGCAATCAGCCCCAGCATTTT. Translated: CASGESNQPQHF.

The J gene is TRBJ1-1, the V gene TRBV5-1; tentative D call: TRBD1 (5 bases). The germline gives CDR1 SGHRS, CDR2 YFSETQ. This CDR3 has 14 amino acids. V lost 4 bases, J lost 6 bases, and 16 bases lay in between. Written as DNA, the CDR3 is TGCGCCAGCAGCACCCGGGGGATAGACTCTGAAGCTTTCTTT. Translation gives CASSTRGIDSEAFF.

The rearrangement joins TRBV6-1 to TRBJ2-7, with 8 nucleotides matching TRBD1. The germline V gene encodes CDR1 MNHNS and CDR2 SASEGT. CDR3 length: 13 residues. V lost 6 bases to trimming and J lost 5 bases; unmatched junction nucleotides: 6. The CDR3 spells CASRQTGVNEQYF. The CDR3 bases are TGTGCCAGCAGACAGACAGGGGTAAACGAGCAGTACTTC.

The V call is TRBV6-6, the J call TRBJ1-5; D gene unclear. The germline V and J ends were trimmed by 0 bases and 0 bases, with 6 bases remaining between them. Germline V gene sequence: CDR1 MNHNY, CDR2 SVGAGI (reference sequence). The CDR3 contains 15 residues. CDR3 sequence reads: CASSYSTSSNQPQHF. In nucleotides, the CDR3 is TGTGCCAGCAGTTACTCGACTTCTAGCAATCAGCCCCAGCATTTT.

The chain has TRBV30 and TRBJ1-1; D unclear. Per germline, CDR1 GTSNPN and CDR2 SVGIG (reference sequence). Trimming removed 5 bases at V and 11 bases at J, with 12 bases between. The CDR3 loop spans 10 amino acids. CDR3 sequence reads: CAWGSLEAFF. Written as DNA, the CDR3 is TGTGCCTGGGGTAGTTTGGAGGCTTTCTTT. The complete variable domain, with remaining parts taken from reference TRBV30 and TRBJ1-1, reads SQTIHQWPATLVQPVGSPLSLECTVEGTSNPNLYWYRQAAGRGLQLLFYSVGIGQISSEVPQNLSASRPQDRQFILSSKKLLLSDSGFYLCAWGSLEAFFGQGTRLTVV.

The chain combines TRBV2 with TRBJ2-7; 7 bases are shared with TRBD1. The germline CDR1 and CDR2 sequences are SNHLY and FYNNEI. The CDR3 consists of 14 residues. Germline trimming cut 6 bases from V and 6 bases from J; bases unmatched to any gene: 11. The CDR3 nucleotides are TGTGCCAGCAGCCTGACAGGGTATCTTGGCGAGCAGTACTTC. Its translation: CASSLTGYLGEQYF. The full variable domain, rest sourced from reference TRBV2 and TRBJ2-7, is EPEVTQTPSHQVTQMGQEVILRCVPISNHLYFYWYRQILGQKVEFLVSFYNNEISEKSEIFDDQFSVERPDGSNFTLKIRSTKLEDSAMYFCASSLTGYLGEQYFGPGTRLTVT.

CDR3 sequence: CASTTGGAVAFF. In DNA, the CDR3 is TGTGCCAGCACCACAGGGGGGGCGGTAGCTTTCTTT. This rearrangement joins TRBV28 to TRBJ1-1, with 8 nucleotides matching TRBD1. The CDR3 covers 12 residues. CDR1 and CDR2 (germline): MDHEN, SYDVKM. V shed 7 bases, J shed 10 bases, and the junction held 8 bases outside the gene matches.

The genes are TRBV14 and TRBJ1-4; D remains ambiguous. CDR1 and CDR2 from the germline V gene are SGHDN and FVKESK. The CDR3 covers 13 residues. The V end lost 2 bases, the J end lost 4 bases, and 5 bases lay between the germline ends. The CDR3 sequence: CASSQQFNEKLFF. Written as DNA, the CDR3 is TGTGCCAGCAGCCAACAGTTTAATGAAAAACTGTTTTTT.

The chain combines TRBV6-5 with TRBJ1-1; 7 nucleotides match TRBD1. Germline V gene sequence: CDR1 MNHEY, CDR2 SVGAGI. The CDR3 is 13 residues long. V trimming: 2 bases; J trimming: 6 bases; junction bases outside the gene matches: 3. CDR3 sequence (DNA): TGTGCCAGCAGTTACGACAGGGTCTCTGAAGCTTTCTTT. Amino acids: CASSYDRVSEAFF.

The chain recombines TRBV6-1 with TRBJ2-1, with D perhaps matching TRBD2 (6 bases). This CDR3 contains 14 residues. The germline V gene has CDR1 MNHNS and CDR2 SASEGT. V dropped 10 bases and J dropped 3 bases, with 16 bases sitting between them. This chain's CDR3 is CATLRGVLYNEQFF. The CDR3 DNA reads TGTGCCACCCTGCGCGGGGTCCTCTACAATGAGCAGTTCTTC.

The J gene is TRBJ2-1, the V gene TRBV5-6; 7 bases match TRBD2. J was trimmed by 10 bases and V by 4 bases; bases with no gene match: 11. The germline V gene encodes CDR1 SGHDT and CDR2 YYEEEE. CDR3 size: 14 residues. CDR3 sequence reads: CASSRTSGNTEQFF. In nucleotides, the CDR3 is TGTGCCAGCAGCCGGACTAGTGGGAATACAGAGCAGTTCTTC.

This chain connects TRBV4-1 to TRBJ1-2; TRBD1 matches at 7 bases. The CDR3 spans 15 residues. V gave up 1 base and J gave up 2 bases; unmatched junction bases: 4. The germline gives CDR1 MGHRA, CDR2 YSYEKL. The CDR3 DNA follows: TGCGCCAGCAGCCAAGGACAGGGAGGAAACTATGGCTACACCTTC. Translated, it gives CASSQGQGGNYGYTF.

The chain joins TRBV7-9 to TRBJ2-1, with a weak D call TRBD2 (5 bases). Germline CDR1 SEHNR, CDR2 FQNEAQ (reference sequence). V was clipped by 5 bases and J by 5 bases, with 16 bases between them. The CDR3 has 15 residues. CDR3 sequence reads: CASSTSRGYNNEQFF. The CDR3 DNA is TGTGCCAGCAGCACGAGTCGAGGGTACAACAATGAGCAGTTCTTC.

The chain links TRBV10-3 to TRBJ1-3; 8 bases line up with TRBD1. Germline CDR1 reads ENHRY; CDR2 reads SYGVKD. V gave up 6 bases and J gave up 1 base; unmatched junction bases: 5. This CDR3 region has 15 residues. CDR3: CAIRGDRFSGNTIYF. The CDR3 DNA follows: TGTGCCATCAGAGGGGACAGGTTTTCTGGAAACACCATATATTTT.